This TCR beta chain was identified in a study of T cells after yellow fever vaccination. UMIs were added to TCR cDNA along with a universal primer site when it was made by 5'RACE template switching. TCRdb re-derived calls from the 5' RACE reads in MiXCR, one entry per CDR3 protein. The sample shows 300,000 to 450,000 distinct CDR3 sequences, roughly 8.6% of them seen only once. The length of the CDR3 is 12 residues. The germline gives CDR1 DFQATT, CDR2 SNEGSKA (reference sequence). This chain links TRBV20-1 with TRBJ2-3; TRBD2 matches at 7 bases. The source is a man younger than 35 who received the YFV17D yellow fever vaccine. This material consisted of PBMCs, taken about 41 days after the first yellow fever vaccination. The CDR3 loop is CSEKRGTDTQYF. As DNA, the CDR3 is TGCAGCGAGAAGCGGGGTACAGATACGCAGTATTTT.